The subject of this entry is one T cell receptor beta chain. Its antigen remains unidentified. Only CD45RO-negative cells positively selected for CCR7 counted as naive CD8 cells, so terminally differentiated effector memory CD45RA+ cells were excluded. Adult Caucasians living in Nashville, Tennessee made up all of the donors. This record belongs to a study of shared clonotypes between healthy human individuals. Study-wide points: Sharing across four donors was highest in naive CD4 (roughly 5%) and lowest in memory CD8 (about 0.4%). Generation probabilities of non-shared clonotypes were lower (relative to those shared by all four donors). Owing to a small donor count, the genetic and exposure-history diversity represented was limited.

CDR1 is MGHRA, CDR2 YSYEKL, per germline. CDR3 size: 12 residues. Trimming shortened V by 10 bases and J by 6 bases, and 12 bases separated the two germline ends. Clones were read by immunoSEQ multiplex PCR, and TCRdb kept only the in-frame ones, dropping some. The table lists more than 2 million clones, over 85% of them singletons. Sequencing was carried out using naive CD8+ T cells sorted from blood. The chain combines TRBV4-1 with TRBJ2-2, with D maybe TRBD2 (7 bases). This receptor was obtained from a man aged 18 to 30 in good health. The CDR3 DNA is TGCGCCATCCGCGGGGGCCCCGGGGAGCTGTTTTTT. Its translation is CAIRGGPGELFF.